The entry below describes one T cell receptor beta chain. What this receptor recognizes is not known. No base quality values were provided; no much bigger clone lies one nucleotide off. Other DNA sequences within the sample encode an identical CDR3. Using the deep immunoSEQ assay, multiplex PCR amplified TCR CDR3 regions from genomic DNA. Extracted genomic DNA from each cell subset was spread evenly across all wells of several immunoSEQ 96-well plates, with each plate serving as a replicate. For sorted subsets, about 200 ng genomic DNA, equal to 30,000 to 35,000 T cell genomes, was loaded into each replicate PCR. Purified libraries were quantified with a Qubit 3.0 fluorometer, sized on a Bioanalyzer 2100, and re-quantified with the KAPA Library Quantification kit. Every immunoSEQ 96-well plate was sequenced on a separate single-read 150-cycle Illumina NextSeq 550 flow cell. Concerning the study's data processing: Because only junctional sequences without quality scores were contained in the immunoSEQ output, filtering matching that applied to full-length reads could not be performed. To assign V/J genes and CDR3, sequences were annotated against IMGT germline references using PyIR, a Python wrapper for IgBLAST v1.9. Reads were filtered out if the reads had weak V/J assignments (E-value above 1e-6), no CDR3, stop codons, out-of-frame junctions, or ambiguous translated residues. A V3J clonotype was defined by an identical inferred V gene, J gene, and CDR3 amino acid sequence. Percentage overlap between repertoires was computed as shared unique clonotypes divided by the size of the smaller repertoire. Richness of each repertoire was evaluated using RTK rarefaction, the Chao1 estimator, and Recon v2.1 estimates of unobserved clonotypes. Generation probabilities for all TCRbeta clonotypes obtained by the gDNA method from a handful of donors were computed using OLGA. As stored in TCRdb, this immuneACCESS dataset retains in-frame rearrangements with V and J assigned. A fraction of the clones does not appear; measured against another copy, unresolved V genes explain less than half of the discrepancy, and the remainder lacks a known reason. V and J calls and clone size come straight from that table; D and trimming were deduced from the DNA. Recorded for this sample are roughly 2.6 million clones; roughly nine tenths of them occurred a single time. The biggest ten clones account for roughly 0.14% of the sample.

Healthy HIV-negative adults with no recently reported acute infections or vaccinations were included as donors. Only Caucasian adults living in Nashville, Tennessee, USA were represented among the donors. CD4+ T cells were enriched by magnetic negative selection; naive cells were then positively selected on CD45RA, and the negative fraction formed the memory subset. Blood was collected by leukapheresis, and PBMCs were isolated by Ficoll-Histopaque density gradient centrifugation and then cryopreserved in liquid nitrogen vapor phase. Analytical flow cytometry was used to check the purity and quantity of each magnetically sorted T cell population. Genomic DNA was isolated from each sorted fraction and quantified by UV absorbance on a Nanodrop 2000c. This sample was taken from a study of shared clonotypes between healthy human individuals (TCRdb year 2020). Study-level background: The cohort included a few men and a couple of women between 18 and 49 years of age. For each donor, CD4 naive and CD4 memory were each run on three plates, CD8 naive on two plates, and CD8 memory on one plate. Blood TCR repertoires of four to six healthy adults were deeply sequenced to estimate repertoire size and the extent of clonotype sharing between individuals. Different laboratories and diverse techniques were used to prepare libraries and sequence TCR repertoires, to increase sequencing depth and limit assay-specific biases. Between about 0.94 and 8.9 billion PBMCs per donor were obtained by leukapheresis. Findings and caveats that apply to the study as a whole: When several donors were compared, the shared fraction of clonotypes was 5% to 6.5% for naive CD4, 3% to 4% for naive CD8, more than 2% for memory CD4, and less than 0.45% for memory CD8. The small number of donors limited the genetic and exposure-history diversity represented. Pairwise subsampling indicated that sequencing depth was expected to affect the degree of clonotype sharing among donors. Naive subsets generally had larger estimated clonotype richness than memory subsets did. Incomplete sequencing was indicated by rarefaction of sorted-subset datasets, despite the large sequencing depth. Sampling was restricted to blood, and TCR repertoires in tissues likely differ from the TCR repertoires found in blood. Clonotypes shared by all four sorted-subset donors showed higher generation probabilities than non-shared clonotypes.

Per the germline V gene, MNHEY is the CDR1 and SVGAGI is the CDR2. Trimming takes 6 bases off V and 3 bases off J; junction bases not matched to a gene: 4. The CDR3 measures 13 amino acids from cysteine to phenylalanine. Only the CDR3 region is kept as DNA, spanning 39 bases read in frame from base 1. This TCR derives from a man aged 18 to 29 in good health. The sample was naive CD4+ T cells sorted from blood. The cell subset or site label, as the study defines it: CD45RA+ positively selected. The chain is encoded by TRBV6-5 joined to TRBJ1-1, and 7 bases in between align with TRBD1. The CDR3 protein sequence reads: CASSRGQDTEAFF. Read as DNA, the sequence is TGTGCCAGCAGCCGAGGACAGGACACTGAAGCTTTCTTT.